This section outlines one TCR beta chain sequence together with its context. Germline trimming cut 7 bases from V and 0 bases from J; bases unmatched to any gene: 3. CDR3 length: 14 residues. Germline V gives CDR1 SGHTA, CDR2 FQGTGA. The sample is drawn from a study of blood T cell repertoires in COVID-19. Study context: Whether acute or convalescent, the COVID-19 samples came from the United States, Italy and Spain. The analysed material was cDNA or gDNA that came from T cells, B-cell-depleted T cells, or PBMCs.

As processed by the authors: Reference gene primer amplification gave nucleated cell count estimates. Assay: immunoSEQ multiplex PCR; the TCRdb copy retains only in-frame clones and omits some. That table supplies the V and J calls and clone size; D and trimming were determined from the DNA. The table has about 43,000 clones, 70% to 90% seen once. Sequencing was carried out using peripheral blood. This TCR came from a man aged 55 to 70 with active COVID-19. V and J are TRBV7-3 and TRBJ2-3, with 8 bases matching TRBD1. The DNA for the CDR3 is TGTGCCAGCACCCAGGGGGCGAGCACAGATACGCAGTATTTT. It yields the protein CASTQGASTDTQYF.